The next 23 T cell receptor beta chains were all read from a single sample in a study of T cells in Graves' hyperthyroidism and ophthalmopathy. The CDR3 regions of TCR beta were amplified from RNA transcripts. RT-PCR in the first round (using the HTBI primer set) targeted the TCR CDR3. TCRdb re-called the multiplex PCR reads with MiXCR, one entry per CDR3 protein. The table has about 160,000 distinct CDR3 sequences, roughly 10% seen once. Input material: blood. These TCRs come from a woman under 30 with Graves' hyperthyroidism that later progressed to Graves' ophthalmopathy.

V gene TRBV6-2 or TRBV6-3 combines with J gene TRBJ1-2; D is possibly TRBD1 (5 bases). The CDR3 is 15 residues long. Germline-derived CDR1 and CDR2 are MNHEY and SVGEGT. V lost 6 bases and J lost 2, with 16 bases in between. CDR3 loop: CASSTAQGINYGYTF. The CDR3 nucleotides read TGTGCCAGCAGCACTGCCCAGGGAATCAACTATGGCTACACCTTC.

Many counts were recorded for this clonotype. The chain is built from TRBV4-1 and TRBJ2-1; D possibly corresponds to TRBD2 (6 bases). V dropped 0 bases and J dropped 2 bases, with 14 bases sitting between them. The V gene's germline CDR1 is MGHRA and CDR2 YSYEKL. CDR3 length equals 17 residues. This CDR3 is CASSQDLPGRTYNEQFF. The CDR3 DNA sequence: TGCGCCAGCAGCCAAGATCTCCCCGGGAGAACCTACAATGAGCAGTTCTTC.

This clonotype was detected ten times or more. The V and J genes are TRBV6-1 and TRBJ1-1, with no clear D. The CDR3 loop spans 15 amino acids. V gave up 8 bases and J gave up 4 bases, with 20 bases separating them. The germline V gene has CDR1 MNHNS and CDR2 SASEGT. CDR3 coding DNA: TGTGCCAGCCTCCGCACTTACGGGTATAGCACTGAAGCTTTCTTT. It codes for CASLRTYGYSTEAFF.

The table lists this clonotype with many counts. The chain uses TRBV2 and TRBJ2-5; 9 bases are shared with TRBD1. The trim removed 5 bases at V and 4 bases at J, leaving 11 bases unmatched. The CDR3 has 16 residues. Germline CDR1 is SNHLY and CDR2 is FYNNEI. CDR3 sequence: CASSRQATGGRETQYF. The CDR3 bases are TGTGCCAGCAGTCGGCAAGCTACAGGGGGCAGAGAGACCCAGTACTTC.

As to this clonotype: This could be a read error, since a much larger clone is one nucleotide away. The chain uses TRBV11-2 and TRBJ2-5; weak D call: TRBD1 (5 bases). The CDR3 spans 15 residues. Per the germline V gene, CDR1 is SGHAT and CDR2 is FQNNGV. The V gene lost 1 base and the J gene lost 5 bases, with 14 bases spanning the gap. CDR3 DNA: TGTGCCAGCAGCTTAGTTGCTTGGGGCCAGGAGACCCAGTACTTC. Amino acids: CASSLVAWGQETQYF.

This clonotype was recorded many times. The chain is built from TRBV7-3 and TRBJ2-3; D is unclear. CDR1 SGHTA and CDR2 FQGTGA come from the germline V gene. Trimming shortened V by 1 base and J by 2 bases, and 4 bases separated the two germline ends. This CDR3 contains 13 residues. The DNA of the CDR3 is TGTGCCAGCAGCTTAAATCCCACAGATACGCAGTATTTT. Protein sequence: CASSLNPTDTQYF.

This clonotype has at least ten counts. This rearrangement joins TRBV19 to TRBJ1-5; D unclear. The CDR3 runs to 15 residues. Trimming removed 5 bases at V and 0 bases at J, with 11 bases between. Germline CDR1 reads LNHDA; CDR2 reads SQIVND (reference sequence). As DNA, the CDR3 is TGTGCCAGTAGTGGGAGGTACCATAGCAATCAGCCCCAGCATTTT. This gives the protein CASSGRYHSNQPQHF.

This clonotype came up many times. The V call is TRBV19, the J call TRBJ2-1; 10 nucleotides agree with TRBD1. Germline values: CDR1 LNHDA, CDR2 SQIVND (reference sequence). The CDR3 is made up of 15 amino acids. The ends lost 4 bases at V and 9 bases at J; junction bases unmatched: 9. CDR3 sequence reads: CASSTLRDRGFEQFF. CDR3 sequence (DNA): TGTGCCAGTAGTACCCTCCGGGACAGGGGTTTTGAGCAGTTCTTC.

The V and J genes are TRBV15 and TRBJ1-2, with D possibly matching TRBD1 (5 bases). V dropped 2 bases and J dropped 8 bases, with 12 bases sitting between them. This CDR3 region has 13 residues. The germline CDR1 and CDR2 sequences are LNHNV and YYDKDF (reference sequence). The CDR3 region has the DNA TGTGCCACCAGCAGACAGGGACCCCTAGGCTACACCTTC. Translation: CATSRQGPLGYTF.

This clonotype was seen many times. The rearrangement links TRBV6-2 or TRBV6-3 to TRBJ2-7; the match to TRBD2 covers 7 bases. The V gene end was trimmed by 4 bases and the J gene end by 5 bases; junction bases not matched to a gene: 5. The CDR3 sequence is 13 residues long. Germline-derived CDR1 and CDR2 are MNHEY and SVGEGT. The CDR3 DNA follows: TGTGCCAGCAGTTCGCGGGAGACCCACGAGCAGTACTTC. Translating it yields CASSSRETHEQYF.

The chain links TRBV5-1 to TRBJ2-3, with D possibly matching TRBD1 (6 bases). The CDR3 extends over 20 amino acids. V was trimmed by 0 bases and J by 7 bases, leaving 30 bases between them. CDR1 is SGHRS, CDR2 YFSETQ, per germline. As DNA, the CDR3 is TGCGCCAGCAGCTTGGGAAAAAACTACAGGGCCAACTTTGCGGTGTATACGCAGTATTTT. As protein: CASSLGKNYRANFAVYTQYF.

V is TRBV6-5 and J is TRBJ1-6; a possible D gene is TRBD1 (6 bases). The V gene's germline CDR1 is MNHEY and CDR2 SVGAGI. The CDR3 sequence is 14 residues long. V gave up 5 bases and J gave up 5 bases, with 10 bases separating them. The CDR3 protein is CASSTRTDNSPLHF. The CDR3 DNA reads as TGTGCCAGCAGTACTCGGACAGATAATTCACCCCTCCACTTT.

By its share, this clonotype is medium-sized (0.01 to 0.1%). This chain joins TRBV7-9 and TRBJ2-7, with TRBD2 as a possible D gene (5 bases). The length of the CDR3 is 16 residues. V was clipped by 5 bases and J by 2 bases, with 19 bases between them. From germline, CDR1 is SEHNR and CDR2 FQNEAQ (reference sequence). Here the CDR3 DNA reads TGTGCCAGCAGCCGGTCGGGATATCAAAGTACCTACGAGCAGTACTTC. It translates to CASSRSGYQSTYEQYF. The full variable domain, its missing parts supplied by reference TRBV7-9 and TRBJ2-7, is DTGVSQNPRHKITKRGQNVTFRCDPISEHNRLYWYRQTLGQGPEFLTYFQNEAQLEKSRLLSDRFSAERPKGSFSTLEIQRTEQGDSAMYLCASSRSGYQSTYEQYFGPGTRLTVT.

This clonotype was detected only a few times. The CDR3 here is CASSDTAGSDEQFF. In DNA form, the CDR3 reads TGTGCCAGCAGTGACACGGCAGGCAGCGATGAGCAGTTCTTC. V gene TRBV6-1 combines with J gene TRBJ2-1; D not resolved. This CDR3 comprises 14 residues. Trimming cost V 3 bases and J 8 bases, with 14 bases left between them. Germline V gives CDR1 MNHNS, CDR2 SASEGT.

This clonotype was seen many times. The chain recombines TRBV12-3 or TRBV12-4 with TRBJ1-4; possibly TRBD1 for D (5 bases). The V gene lost 1 base and the J gene lost 6 bases, with 15 bases spanning the gap. This CDR3 has 16 amino acids. Written as DNA, the CDR3 is TGTGCCAGCAGTTTAGAAGGGGCCTCGGGCGATGAAAAACTGTTTTTT. Its protein is CASSLEGASGDEKLFF.

This clonotype has a count of ten or more. The genes are TRBV7-9 and TRBJ2-3, with a possible D match to TRBD2 (6 bases). The V gene's germline CDR1 is SEHNR and CDR2 FQNEAQ (reference sequence). Trimming took 5 bases from V and 3 from J, leaving 18 bases between them. The CDR3 is 16 residues long. CDR3 in amino acids: CASSRGVGGPTDTQYF. CDR3 nucleotide sequence: TGTGCCAGCAGCAGAGGGGTGGGGGGACCGACAGATACGCAGTATTTT.

This clonotype was seen repeatedly, ten times or more. V usage is TRBV28 and J usage is TRBJ2-2; no clear D gene. The CDR3 has 14 amino acids. V was shortened by 3 bases and J by 3 bases, with 8 bases between the two germline ends. The germline CDR1 and CDR2 sequences are MDHEN and SYDVKM. The CDR3 loop is CASSFHTDTGELFF. The CDR3 DNA reads TGTGCCAGCAGTTTTCACACCGACACCGGGGAGCTGTTTTTT. The full variable domain, rest sourced from reference TRBV28 and TRBJ2-2, is DVKVTQSSRYLVKRTGEKVFLECVQDMDHENMFWYRQDPGLGLRLIYFSYDVKMKEKGDIPEGYSVSREKKERFSLILESASTNQTSMYLCASSFHTDTGELFFGEGSRLTVL.

J is TRBJ2-2 and V is TRBV7-2; 8 bases map to TRBD2. The germline V gene encodes CDR1 SGHTA and CDR2 FQGNSA. V lost 4 bases to trimming and J lost 10 bases; unmatched junction nucleotides: 8. This CDR3 is 14 amino acids long. CDR3 region: CASSSGGGGAELFF. As DNA, the CDR3 is TGTGCCAGCAGCTCGGGGGGGGGGGGGGCGGAGCTGTTTTTT.

This clonotype was counted many times. The DNA for the CDR3 is TGTGCCAGCAGTCTCCAGGGGGGTGGTTACGAGCAGTACTTC. This sequence encodes CASSLQGGGYEQYF. The chain employs TRBV12-3 or TRBV12-4 and TRBJ2-7; TRBD1 is a possible D gene (7 bases). The CDR3 runs to 14 residues. V shed 5 bases and J shed 4 bases, with 15 bases lying between them.

This chain uses TRBV10-3 with TRBJ1-6, with unresolved D. V lost 0 bases, J lost 7 bases, and 4 bases lay in between. This CDR3 has 13 amino acids. CDR1 is ENHRY, CDR2 SYGVKD, per germline. CDR3 in amino acids: CAISESGNSPLHF. CDR3 bases: TGTGCCATCAGTGAGTCGGGCAATTCACCCCTCCACTTT.

This clonotype was observed at least ten times. V is TRBV15 and J is TRBJ1-1, with unresolved D. The CDR3 extends over 19 amino acids. Trimming took off 3 bases at V and 8 bases at J, with 31 bases between the two ends. Germline values: CDR1 LNHNV, CDR2 YYDKDF (reference sequence). The CDR3 DNA reads as TGTGCCACCAGCAGGCCCGAAACGGTGTCCTTAAGCCTGTCGTACGAAGCTTTCTTT. Amino acids: CATSRPETVSLSLSYEAFF.

There are a few counts of this clonotype. This chain links TRBV15 with TRBJ2-1, with no clear D. Germline CDR1 reads LNHNV; CDR2 reads YYDKDF (reference sequence). This CDR3 is 15 amino acids long. V lost 0 bases, J lost 5 bases, and 11 bases lay in between. CDR3 loop: CATSRDRYGDNEQFF. CDR3 nucleotide sequence: TGTGCCACCAGCAGAGATCGTTACGGTGACAATGAGCAGTTCTTC. The complete variable domain, with remaining parts taken from reference TRBV15 and TRBJ2-1, reads DAMVIQNPRYQVTQFGKPVTLSCSQTLNHNVMYWYQQKSSQAPKLLFHYYDKDFNNEADTPDNFQSRRPNTSFCFLDIRSPGLGDTAMYLCATSRDRYGDNEQFFGPGTRLTVL.

This clonotype appeared many times. The chain recombines TRBV20-1 with TRBJ1-2; 8 bases match TRBD1. CDR1 and CDR2 (germline): DFQATT, SNEGSKA (reference sequence). Germline trimming cut 0 bases from V and 5 bases from J; bases unmatched to any gene: 11. The CDR3 is made up of 16 amino acids. CDR3 amino acids: CSARDPLYRGAYGYTF. DNA of the CDR3: TGCAGTGCTAGAGATCCACTCTACAGGGGGGCGTATGGCTACACCTTC.